The 10 T cell receptor beta chains reported below all come from one sample, sequenced in a study of blood T cell repertoires in COVID-19. TCRdb's table, derived via immunoSEQ multiplex PCR, lists solely in-frame clones and lacks some. The repertoire has 250,000 to 350,000 clones, 70% to 90% of them found once; the top ten carry over 10%. The sample consisted of peripheral blood. The receptors were gathered from a woman aged 70 to 79 with COVID-19, enrolled during active disease.

This clone was recorded only once. The V gene is TRBV27, the J gene TRBJ1-5, with a weak D call TRBD1 (6 bases). Germline V CDR1 and CDR2: MNHEY, SMNVEV (reference sequence). V was cut by 5 bases and J by 2 bases, with 16 bases left in between. The CDR3 extends over 16 amino acids. CDR3 protein: CASSLHRVGGNQPQHF. For the CDR3, the DNA is TGTGCCAGCAGTCTCCACAGGGTCGGTGGCAATCAGCCCCAGCATTTT.

This clone was picked up many times. The genes are TRBV5-1 and TRBJ1-1; 7 nucleotides match TRBD1. Germline assignment: CDR1 SGHRS and CDR2 YFSETQ. Unmatched junction bases numbered 4, after V lost 4 bases and J lost 1 base. The CDR3 runs to 14 residues. The CDR3 protein is CASSPGDRNTEAFF. In nucleotides, the CDR3 is TGCGCCAGCAGCCCCGGGGACAGGAACACTGAAGCTTTCTTT.

The chain combines TRBV30 with TRBJ2-7; 10 bases are a match to TRBD1. The germline CDR1 and CDR2 sequences are GTSNPN and SVGIG (reference sequence). Trimming removed 5 bases from V and 6 bases from J; junction bases left unmatched: 7. The CDR3 extends over 13 amino acids. The CDR3 DNA reads as TGTGCCTGGGGTCGGGACAGGGGTTCCGAGCAGTACTTC. Translating gives CAWGRDRGSEQYF. The full variable domain, with the rest looked up from reference TRBV30 and TRBJ2-7, is SQTIHQWPATLVQPVGSPLSLECTVEGTSNPNLYWYRQAAGRGLQLLFYSVGIGQISSEVPQNLSASRPQDRQFILSSKKLLLSDSGFYLCAWGRDRGSEQYFGPGTRLTVT.

V is TRBV11-3 and J is TRBJ2-7; 11 positions agree with TRBD2. The CDR3 totals 14 residues. Germline CDR1 reads SGHNT; CDR2 reads YENEEA. V gave up 3 bases and J gave up 3 bases; unmatched junction bases: 1. CDR3 in amino acids: CASSFGTSGYEQYF. The CDR3 region has the DNA TGTGCCAGCAGCTTCGGGACTAGCGGCTACGAGCAGTACTTC.

The V call is TRBV30, the J call TRBJ1-4; TRBD1 agrees at 10 bases. This CDR3 spans 13 amino acids. V shed 2 bases, J shed 7 bases, and the junction held 1 base outside the gene matches. CDR1 is GTSNPN, CDR2 SVGIG, per germline (reference sequence). The CDR3 bases are TGTGCCTGGAGTAGGGACAGGGGTGAAAAACTGTTTTTT. Amino acids: CAWSRDRGEKLFF.

This rearrangement joins TRBV6-6 to TRBJ2-3; 11 bases fit TRBD2. Germline V gene lookup returns CDR1 MNHNY and CDR2 SVGAGI (reference sequence). The CDR3 length is 17 residues. J gave up 0 bases and V 5 bases, and 7 bases lay outside the gene matches. The CDR3 is CASSRVAGGFSTDTQYF. For the CDR3, the DNA is TGTGCCAGCAGTCGGGTAGCGGGGGGGTTTAGCACAGATACGCAGTATTTT.

This clone was seen a few times. The V call is TRBV5-8, the J call TRBJ1-1; the D gene is possibly TRBD1 (5 bases). Deletions cut 8 bases from V and 5 bases from J, with 31 bases between. Looked up from germline, CDR1 is SGHTS and CDR2 is YDEGEE. The CDR3 extends over 18 amino acids. The CDR3 sequence is CASPIFQEDQGEKTEAFF. CDR3 nucleotide sequence: TGTGCCAGTCCGATATTTCAGGAAGATCAGGGTGAGAAAACTGAAGCTTTCTTT.

The chain employs TRBV27 and TRBJ2-2; a possible D gene is TRBD2 (7 bases). Trimming took off 4 bases at V and 1 base at J, with 25 bases between the two ends. Germline V gene sequence: CDR1 MNHEY, CDR2 SMNVEV (reference sequence). The CDR3 consists of 20 residues. The CDR3 loop reads CASSSRRGGRYNVNTGELFF. CDR3 DNA: TGTGCCAGCAGTTCCCGAAGGGGGGGGCGATACAACGTGAACACCGGGGAGCTGTTTTTT.

CDR3 loop: CSVGVGVSYEQYF. Written as DNA, the CDR3 is TGCAGCGTTGGGGTAGGGGTCTCCTACGAGCAGTACTTC. The rearrangement uses TRBV29-1 and TRBJ2-7, with a weak D call TRBD1 (5 bases). Germline CDR1 is SQVTM and CDR2 is ANQGSEA. Trimming took 4 bases from V and 0 from J, leaving 10 bases between them. This CDR3 region has 13 residues.

This clone is a singleton in its sample. In nucleotides, the CDR3 is TGTGCCAGCAGTGTGGGGGGGTATGGCTACACCTTC. Translation gives CASSVGGYGYTF. This chain links TRBV25-1 with TRBJ1-2; tentative D call: TRBD1 (5 bases). In germline, CDR1 is MGHDK, CDR2 SYGVNS. Between the trimmed V and J ends, which lost 4 bases and 5 bases, there was a span of 8 bases. The CDR3 totals 12 residues.